The clone carrying this T cell receptor beta chain was counted ten times or more. Its cognate antigen is unknown. CDR3 length: 15 residues. V was trimmed by 7 bases and J by 1 base, leaving 15 bases between them. This sample stems from a study of identical twins. Study-wide points: Beta out-of-frame sequences showed weaker excess twin sharing. Abundant cord blood beta clonotypes carried fewer insertions; memory repertoires showed none.

Template switching added a universal primer site, and cDNA bore unique molecular identifiers. TCRdb used MiXCR to reprocess the 5' RACE reads, holding one entry per CDR3 protein. The repertoire consists of over 550,000 distinct CDR3 sequences, with under 8.5% occurring once and the leading ten covering roughly 1.6%. These same records also appear under a second study, on yellow fever vaccine responses in identical twins.

The sample was PBMCs. The receptor's source is a woman under 30 in good health. The chain combines TRBV12-3 or TRBV12-4 with TRBJ2-3; the D call may be TRBD1 or TRBD2 (5 bases each). CDR3 sequence: CASTRDPGGTDTQYF. The CDR3 DNA sequence: TGTGCCAGCACCAGGGACCCCGGGGGCACAGATACGCAGTATTTT.